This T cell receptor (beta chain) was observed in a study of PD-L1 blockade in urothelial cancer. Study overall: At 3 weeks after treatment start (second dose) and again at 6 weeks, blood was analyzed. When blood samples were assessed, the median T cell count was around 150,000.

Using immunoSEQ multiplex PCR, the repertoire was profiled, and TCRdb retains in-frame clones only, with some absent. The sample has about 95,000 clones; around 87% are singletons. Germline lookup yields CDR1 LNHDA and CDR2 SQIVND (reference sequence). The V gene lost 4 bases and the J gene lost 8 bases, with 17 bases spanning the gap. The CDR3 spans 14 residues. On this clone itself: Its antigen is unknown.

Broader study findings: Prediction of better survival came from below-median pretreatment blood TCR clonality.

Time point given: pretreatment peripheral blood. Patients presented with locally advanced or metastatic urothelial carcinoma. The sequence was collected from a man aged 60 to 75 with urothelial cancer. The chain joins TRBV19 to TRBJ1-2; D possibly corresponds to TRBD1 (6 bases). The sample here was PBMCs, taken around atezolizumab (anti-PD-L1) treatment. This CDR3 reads CASSTAPSGDGYTF. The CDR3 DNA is TGTGCCAGTAGTACCGCCCCGTCAGGGGACGGCTACACCTTC.